The 11 T cell receptor beta chains reported below all come from one sample, sequenced in a study of T cells in localized non-small cell lung cancer. TCRdb's copy holds only in-frame clones and misses some; the assay was immunoSEQ multiplex PCR. This sample has 20,000 to 30,000 clones, with approximately 84% found just once. The material sequenced was PBMCs, taken before any cancer treatment. The receptors were sampled from a man aged 35-75 years with stage II lung adenocarcinoma.

The V gene is TRBV30, the J gene TRBJ1-4; 8 bases match TRBD1. Germline V lookup: CDR1 GTSNPN, CDR2 SVGIG (reference sequence). The junction had 10 bases not matched to a gene; V was cut back by 1 base and J by 0 bases. The CDR3 spans 18 residues. The CDR3 loop is CAWSAWTGSFTTNEKLFF. CDR3 coding DNA: TGTGCCTGGAGTGCATGGACAGGGTCCTTTACAACTAATGAAAAACTGTTTTTT.

This chain uses TRBV5-6 with TRBJ2-5; tentatively, D is TRBD1 (6 bases). Trimming took off 4 bases at V and 5 bases at J, with 12 bases between the two ends. Per the germline V gene, CDR1 is SGHDT and CDR2 is YYEEEE. CDR3 length: 13 amino acids. For the CDR3, the DNA is TGTGCCAGCAGCCCTGGACAGATGGAGACCCAGTACTTC. Translation gives CASSPGQMETQYF.

This CDR3 is CASSYGGQLTGELFF. CDR3 DNA sequence: TGTGCCAGCAGTTACGGAGGACAGCTAACCGGGGAGCTGTTTTTT. The chain links TRBV6-5 to TRBJ2-2, with a weak D call TRBD1 (6 bases). Germline lookup yields CDR1 MNHEY and CDR2 SVGAGI. The CDR3 loop spans 15 amino acids. With 2 bases removed from V and 5 bases from J, the gap between germline ends came to 12 bases.

The chain has TRBV4-3 and TRBJ1-2; D perhaps matches TRBD1 (5 bases). The CDR3 has 15 residues. Trimming stripped 4 bases from V and 7 bases from J, with 19 bases between. Germline CDR1 is LGHNA and CDR2 is YSLEER. The CDR3 region is CASSPARGFGSGYTF. CDR3 bases: TGCGCCAGCAGCCCCGCCCGGGGGTTCGGCTCTGGCTACACCTTC.

This chain connects TRBV6-4 to TRBJ2-1; 7 bases are a match to TRBD2. The CDR3 consists of 15 residues. CDR1 is MRHNA, CDR2 SNTAGT, per germline. With V trimmed by 3 bases and J by 5 bases, 7 bases remained unmatched. In DNA form, the CDR3 reads TGTGCCAGCAGTGATACCAGCGGGGCCCACAATGAGCAGTTCTTC. This sequence encodes CASSDTSGAHNEQFF.

The V gene is TRBV5-5, the J gene TRBJ2-6, with D tentatively TRBD2 (5 bases). CDR3 length: 15 amino acids. V was pared by 0 bases and J by 2 bases, with 6 bases between. Germline assignment: CDR1 SGHKS and CDR2 YYEKEE (reference sequence). The CDR3 coding sequence is TGTGCCAGCAGCTTGGGGGGAGCTGGGGCCAACGTCCTGACTTTC. Amino acids: CASSLGGAGANVLTF.

The sample holds a few counts of this clone. Other DNA sequences within the sample encode an identical CDR3. This rearrangement joins TRBV14 to TRBJ2-7, with D unclear. CDR3 size: 12 residues. CDR1 is SGHDN, CDR2 FVKESK, per germline. Trimming took off 3 bases at V and 3 bases at J, with 6 bases between the two ends. The CDR3 reads CASSHGFYEQYF. CDR3 coding DNA: TGTGCCAGCAGCCACGGATTCTACGAGCAGTACTTC.

This clone was seen a single time. The chain has TRBV28 and TRBJ1-5; 9 nucleotides match TRBD1. V trimming: 5 bases; J trimming: 2 bases; junction bases outside the gene matches: 7. CDR1 is MDHEN and CDR2 is SYDVKM in the germline V gene. The CDR3 contains 16 residues. The CDR3 loop reads CASSKHGTGRNQPQHF. CDR3 nucleotides: TGTGCCAGCAGTAAACACGGGACAGGGCGCAATCAGCCCCAGCATTTT.

CDR3 loop: CAWRDPNSTGNTIYF. The CDR3 region has the DNA TGTGCCTGGAGGGATCCCAACAGCACTGGAAACACCATATATTTT. The chain is built from TRBV30 and TRBJ1-3; D is uncertain. Germline V gene sequence: CDR1 GTSNPN, CDR2 SVGIG (reference sequence). Between the trimmed V and J ends, which lost 3 bases and 2 bases, there was a span of 14 bases. The CDR3 runs to 15 residues.

This chain links TRBV27 with TRBJ2-7, with D perhaps TRBD1 or TRBD2 (5 bases each). CDR1 is MNHEY and CDR2 is SMNVEV in the germline V gene (reference sequence). CDR3 length: 13 amino acids. Trimming shortened V by 6 bases and J by 7 bases, and 16 bases separated the two germline ends. CDR3 DNA sequence: TGTGCCAGCAGCCCCCAAGAGGGGTTGGAGCAGTACTTC. It encodes CASSPQEGLEQYF.

The genes are TRBV7-9 and TRBJ2-1; 11 nucleotides agree with TRBD1. There are 16 residues in the CDR3. J gave up 7 bases and V 4 bases, and 9 bases lay outside the gene matches. Germline V gene data show CDR1 as SEHNR and CDR2 as FQNEAQ (reference sequence). The CDR3 region is CASSSPWTGGENEQFF. As DNA, the CDR3 is TGTGCCAGCAGCTCCCCTTGGACAGGGGGCGAAAATGAGCAGTTCTTC.